A single sample gave rise to the 2 T cell receptor beta chains below, sequenced in a study of response to subunit inactivated influenza vaccine. TCRdb re-called the RT-PCR reads through MiXCR, storing one row per CDR3 protein. Altogether 500,000 to 750,000 distinct CDR3 sequences are present, 14% being singletons, with the ten largest covering around 10%. The source was PBMCs from blood, collected 11 to 12 days after vaccination. The source of these receptors is a man in his forties or fifties who received an inactivated influenza vaccine.

The V gene is TRBV6-5, the J gene TRBJ2-2; 10 nucleotides agree with TRBD2. This CDR3 region has 16 residues. Trimming cost V 5 bases and J 2 bases; bases outside gene matches: 5. From germline, CDR1 is MNHEY and CDR2 SVGAGI. The CDR3 region has the DNA TGTGCCAGCAGTCACCTAGCGGGGGCCAACACCGGGGAGCTGTTTTTT. This sequence encodes CASSHLAGANTGELFF.

The sample holds many counts of this clonotype. This chain joins TRBV12-3 or TRBV12-4 and TRBJ2-5, with a possible D match to TRBD2 (5 bases). This CDR3 has 14 amino acids. V lost 5 bases to trimming and J lost 4 bases, with 14 bases between them. The CDR3 DNA reads TGTGCCAGCAGTCTCGGCCCCGCGGGAGAGACCCAGTACTTC. It translates to CASSLGPAGETQYF.